One and the same sample provided the 24 T cell receptor beta chains below, sequenced in a study of shared clonotypes between healthy human individuals. The protocol was immunoSEQ multiplex PCR, while the TCRdb copy is restricted to in-frame clones and leaves out a portion. Here the sample spans approximately 2.3 million clones, 93% being singletons. Sequenced: naive CD4+ T cells from PBMCs. Documented subset: CD45RA+ positively selected. These receptors were collected from a man younger than 35 in good health. Some clones in this sample may be carry-over from other donors' samples.

The gene calls are TRBV5-4 and TRBJ1-1, with D hard to call. Trimming removed 0 bases at V and 4 bases at J, with 10 bases between. The CDR3 loop spans 14 amino acids. Germline CDR1 is SGHNT and CDR2 is YYREEE (reference sequence). CDR3 residues: CASSLGAPGTEAFF. DNA of the CDR3: TGTGCCAGCAGCTTGGGAGCTCCAGGCACTGAAGCTTTCTTT.

This CDR3 is CASSYPGQLKGQPQHF. In DNA form, the CDR3 reads TGTGCCAGCAGTTACCCGGGACAGCTGAAGGGCCAGCCCCAGCATTTT. V is TRBV6-6 and J is TRBJ1-5, with 7 bases aligning to TRBD1. The germline V gene encodes CDR1 MNHNY and CDR2 SVGAGI (reference sequence). V lost 2 bases and J lost 7; bases outside the gene matches: 11. The CDR3 spans 16 residues.

Comments on this clone: Other DNA sequences in this specimen translate into the identical CDR3. The V gene is TRBV18, the J gene TRBJ2-7, with D unresolved. Trimming shortened V by 5 bases and J by 3 bases, and 5 bases separated the two germline ends. Germline CDR1 and CDR2: KGHSH and LQKENI. This CDR3 has 11 amino acids. This CDR3 reads CASSTGYEQYF. The CDR3 nucleotides are TGTGCCAGCTCAACGGGCTACGAGCAGTACTTC. The full variable domain, completed using reference TRBV18 and TRBJ2-7, is NAGVMQNPRHLVRRRGQEARLRCSPMKGHSHVYWYRQLPEEGLKFMVYLQKENIIDESGMPKERFSAEFPKEGPSILRIQQVVRGDSAAYFCASSTGYEQYFGPGTRLTVT.

This sequence joins TRBV7-2 and TRBJ2-1, with D perhaps TRBD2 (7 bases). The CDR3 covers 17 residues. V lost 5 bases and J 1 base, leaving 18 bases between the germline ends. In germline, CDR1 is SGHTA, CDR2 FQGNSA. The CDR3 DNA sequence: TGTGCCAGCAGCCCAGGGGAGGGGGTGAGGTCCTACAATGAGCAGTTCTTC. Translating it yields CASSPGEGVRSYNEQFF.

CDR3 DNA sequence: TGCGCCAGCAGCTACGGACTAGAGAGGAGGGACGAGCAGTACTTC. Its translation is CASSYGLERRDEQYF. J is TRBJ2-7 and V is TRBV5-1; 7 positions agree with TRBD2. V gave up 3 bases and J gave up 5 bases; unmatched junction bases: 11. CDR1 and CDR2 from the germline V gene are SGHRS and YFSETQ. The CDR3 is 15 amino acids.

The rearrangement links TRBV5-1 to TRBJ2-7; TRBD2 matches 13 bases. CDR1 is SGHRS, CDR2 YFSETQ, per germline. V shed 6 bases and J 4 bases; nucleotides not matched to a gene: 4. CDR3 length equals 14 residues. CDR3 in amino acids: CASTLTSGRYEQYF. The CDR3 region has the DNA TGCGCCAGCACCCTGACTAGCGGGAGGTACGAGCAGTACTTC.

CDR3 bases: TGTGCCAGCAGCCCCCTCCCAGGAGGCTACACCTTC. It specifies CASSPLPGGYTF. This sequence joins TRBV7-9 and TRBJ1-2, with D hard to call. The CDR3 loop spans 12 amino acids. Germline CDR1 reads SEHNR; CDR2 reads FQNEAQ (reference sequence). The V gene lost 5 bases and the J gene lost 8 bases, with 12 bases spanning the gap.

The V gene is TRBV28, the J gene TRBJ2-7, with D possibly TRBD2 on 6 matching bases. Germline V gene lookup returns CDR1 MDHEN and CDR2 SYDVKM. The CDR3 length is 16 residues. The V and J ends lost 6 bases and 2 bases respectively, with 20 bases between them. DNA for the CDR3: TGTGCCAGCAGCGGCGGGGACTCGGCTCAGCCCTACGAGCAGTACTTC. Encoded protein: CASSGGDSAQPYEQYF.

With regard to this clone: Other DNA sequences from this sample encode an identical CDR3 as well. This chain connects TRBV9 to TRBJ1-3; D is ambiguous. V was clipped by 3 bases and J by 0 bases, with 7 bases between them. Germline CDR1 and CDR2: SGDLS and YYNGEE. The CDR3 has 14 amino acids. The CDR3 loop reads CASSGQVSGNTIYF. CDR3 DNA: TGTGCCAGCAGCGGTCAGGTCTCTGGAAACACCATATATTTT. The full variable domain, rest sourced from reference TRBV9 and TRBJ1-3, is DSGVTQTPKHLITATGQRVTLRCSPRSGDLSVYWYQQSLDQGLQFLIQYYNGEERAKGNILERFSAQQFPDLHSELNLSSLELGDSALYFCASSGQVSGNTIYFGEGSWLTVV.

The CDR3 loop reads CASSLRGGRLNEQYF. In nucleotides, the CDR3 is TGTGCCAGCAGCTTGAGAGGCGGGAGGCTGAACGAGCAGTACTTC. The chain uses TRBV5-4 and TRBJ2-7; 8 nucleotides align to TRBD2. Germline CDR1 reads SGHNT; CDR2 reads YYREEE (reference sequence). V trimming: 1 base; J trimming: 5 bases; junction bases outside the gene matches: 8. This CDR3 region has 15 residues.

The V gene is TRBV9, the J gene TRBJ2-5; possible D gene TRBD2, 6 bases. This CDR3 region has 15 residues. Between the trimmed V and J ends, which lost 3 bases and 1 base, there was a span of 13 bases. Germline CDR1 SGDLS, CDR2 YYNGEE. The chain's CDR3 is CASSGGAGTQETQYF. Here the CDR3 DNA reads TGTGCCAGCAGCGGAGGCGCGGGGACCCAAGAGACCCAGTACTTC. Together with reference TRBV9 and TRBJ2-5, the CDR3 gives the full variable domain: DSGVTQTPKHLITATGQRVTLRCSPRSGDLSVYWYQQSLDQGLQFLIQYYNGEERAKGNILERFSAQQFPDLHSELNLSSLELGDSALYFCASSGGAGTQETQYFGPGTRLLVL.

This chain links TRBV4-1 with TRBJ1-2; 10 bases are shared with TRBD1. The CDR3 runs 15 residues. The V segment lost 3 bases and the J segment 8 bases; nucleotides outside the gene matches: 9. Germline-derived CDR1 and CDR2 are MGHRA and YSYEKL. The CDR3 DNA sequence: TGCGCCAGCAGCCATGCTGGGACAGGGGACAGAGGCTACACCTTC. The encoded protein is CASSHAGTGDRGYTF.

The chain combines TRBV18 with TRBJ1-2; the D gene is possibly TRBD1 (6 bases). In germline, CDR1 is KGHSH, CDR2 LQKENI. V was shortened by 5 bases and J by 4 bases, with 11 bases between the two germline ends. This CDR3 spans 13 amino acids. The CDR3 region has the DNA TGTGCCAGCTCAGCGGGGGCGATCTATGGCTACACCTTC. Protein: CASSAGAIYGYTF.

For this clone: The sample has other DNA sequences that encode this CDR3 too. V usage is TRBV7-2 and J usage is TRBJ1-1; 7 nucleotides line up with TRBD1. In germline, CDR1 is SGHTA, CDR2 FQGNSA. The CDR3 consists of 14 residues. The junction had 3 bases not matched to a gene; V was cut back by 3 bases and J by 2 bases. The CDR3 DNA reads as TGTGCCAGCAGCTTCAGACAGGGAAACACTGAAGCTTTCTTT. It yields the protein CASSFRQGNTEAFF.

The chain is built from TRBV11-3 and TRBJ2-1; D gene ambiguous. The germline V and J ends were trimmed by 0 bases and 6 bases, with 6 bases remaining between them. CDR3 length: 13 amino acids. Germline-derived CDR1 and CDR2 are SGHNT and YENEEA. DNA of the CDR3: TGTGCCAGCAGCTTAGATCCGAGCAATGAGCAGTTCTTC. This translates into CASSLDPSNEQFF.

This clone has a single count. The CDR3 DNA reads TGCGCCAGCAGCTTCCTAGCGGGAGCCAACCAAGAGACCCAGTACTTC. Encoded protein: CASSFLAGANQETQYF. The chain recombines TRBV5-1 with TRBJ2-5; TRBD2 aligns across 10 bases. V gave up 2 bases and J gave up 0 bases; unmatched junction bases: 4. CDR3 size: 16 residues. Germline loops: CDR1 SGHRS, CDR2 YFSETQ.

V gene TRBV9 combines with J gene TRBJ2-6; D is undetermined. The CDR3 totals 16 residues. Germline lookup yields CDR1 SGDLS and CDR2 YYNGEE. V was cut by 4 bases and J by 0 bases, with 11 bases left in between. CDR3 amino acids: CASSPPSGSGANVLTF. The DNA for the CDR3 is TGTGCCAGCAGCCCCCCCTCCGGCTCTGGGGCCAACGTCCTGACTTTC.

This chain links TRBV2 with TRBJ2-7; D might be TRBD1 (5 bases). Germline values: CDR1 SNHLY, CDR2 FYNNEI. The CDR3 is made up of 15 amino acids. V was cut by 4 bases and J by 3 bases, with 16 bases left in between. The CDR3 DNA is TGTGCCAGCAGTGGGGGCTCGATGAGGATCTACGAGCAGTACTTC. It is translated as CASSGGSMRIYEQYF. Combining the CDR3 with reference TRBV2 and TRBJ2-7 gives the whole variable domain EPEVTQTPSHQVTQMGQEVILRCVPISNHLYFYWYRQILGQKVEFLVSFYNNEISEKSEIFDDQFSVERPDGSNFTLKIRSTKLEDSAMYFCASSGGSMRIYEQYFGPGTRLTVT.

CDR3 loop: CASREPFRETEAFF. The CDR3 bases are TGCGCCAGCAGGGAACCGTTCAGGGAGACTGAAGCTTTCTTT. The rearrangement uses TRBV5-1 and TRBJ1-1; D is possibly TRBD1 (5 bases). Deletions cut 5 bases from V and 5 bases from J, with 16 bases between. Germline CDR1 reads SGHRS; CDR2 reads YFSETQ. The CDR3 runs to 14 residues. Based on the CDR3 plus reference TRBV5-1 and TRBJ1-1, the full variable domain is KAGVTQTPRYLIKTRGQQVTLSCSPISGHRSVSWYQQTPGQGLQFLFEYFSETQRNKGNFPGRFSGRQFSNSRSEMNVSTLELGDSALYLCASREPFRETEAFFGQGTRLTVV.

Only one count was recorded for this clone. The rearrangement uses TRBV6-1 and TRBJ1-2, with TRBD1 matching over 7 bases. The CDR3 is 15 residues long. The germline CDR1 and CDR2 sequences are MNHNS and SASEGT. The V and J ends lost 2 bases and 5 bases, in that order; junction bases with no gene match: 8. CDR3 region: CASSERGRLLYGYTF. The CDR3 bases are TGTGCCAGCAGTGAAAGGGGGCGCCTCCTTTATGGCTACACCTTC.

The chain recombines TRBV7-2 with TRBJ2-7; D is unresolved. The germline CDR1 and CDR2 sequences are SGHTA and FQGNSA. The length of the CDR3 is 15 residues. V was shortened by 0 bases and J by 0 bases, with 9 bases between the two germline ends. CDR3 in amino acids: CASSLAVAGSYEQYF. Here the CDR3 DNA reads TGTGCCAGCAGCTTAGCAGTGGCTGGCTCCTACGAGCAGTACTTC.

A remark on this clone: Other DNA sequences of this sample code for an identical CDR3. The chain joins TRBV30 to TRBJ2-1, with D possibly matching TRBD2 (5 bases). This CDR3 has 11 amino acids. In germline, CDR1 is GTSNPN, CDR2 SVGIG (reference sequence). V gave up 2 bases and J gave up 8 bases, with 7 bases separating them. CDR3 nucleotides: TGTGCCTGGAGTCGGCGGGATGAGCAGTTCTTC. It encodes CAWSRRDEQFF. Full variable domain (rest looked up from reference TRBV30 and TRBJ2-1): SQTIHQWPATLVQPVGSPLSLECTVEGTSNPNLYWYRQAAGRGLQLLFYSVGIGQISSEVPQNLSASRPQDRQFILSSKKLLLSDSGFYLCAWSRRDEQFFGPGTRLTVL.

V and J are TRBV28 and TRBJ1-2; 7 bases map to TRBD1. Per the germline V gene, CDR1 is MDHEN and CDR2 is SYDVKM. J lost 3 bases, V lost 5 bases, and 18 bases had no gene match. The CDR3 has 18 residues. CDR3: CASSLSGDRAPQDYGYTF. The CDR3 nucleotides read TGTGCCAGCAGTCTATCGGGAGACAGGGCCCCCCAAGACTATGGCTACACCTTC.

This clone was observed a single time. In the same sample, other DNA sequences code for this CDR3. The CDR3 spells CASSGALDQPQHF. The CDR3 DNA reads as TGCGCCAGCAGTGGGGCACTCGATCAGCCCCAGCATTTT. The rearrangement uses TRBV10-1 and TRBJ1-5; the D is unclear. Per germline, CDR1 WNHNN and CDR2 SYGVQD (reference sequence). Trimming pared 4 bases from V and 5 bases from J, leaving 9 bases between. The CDR3 totals 13 residues.